This T cell receptor (beta chain) was sequenced in a study of shared clonotypes between healthy human individuals. In this sample, this clone turned up a few times. Measured with immunoSEQ multiplex PCR; TCRdb has only the in-frame clones, and not every one. The table shows 300,000 to 400,000 clones, with about 74% occurring only once. In germline, CDR1 is SEHNR, CDR2 FQNEAQ (reference sequence). The V and J ends lost 1 base and 7 bases respectively, with 14 bases between them. CDR3 length equals 15 residues. This chain uses TRBV7-9 with TRBJ2-1; possible D gene TRBD1, 5 bases. The sequenced sample consisted of memory CD4+ T cells sorted from blood. Subset meaning: CD45RA-negative fraction. The receptor's source is a man aged 30-40 years in good health. The CDR3 here is CASSLGRAGLNEQFF. CDR3 DNA sequence: TGTGCCAGCAGCTTAGGTAGGGCAGGGCTGAATGAGCAGTTCTTC.